This TCR beta chain derives from a study of vaccination and CD4 T cells after COVID-19. In germline, CDR1 is MNHNS, CDR2 SASEGT. The CDR3 is 15 residues long. Trimming shortened V by 0 bases and J by 6 bases, and 12 bases separated the two germline ends. TCRdb reprocessed the PCR reads with MiXCR, giving one entry per CDR3 protein. The sample holds about 24,000 distinct CDR3 sequences, around 53% seen once. The TCR sequence derives from a human donor who had recovered from COVID-19. The sequencing here drew on CD4+ T cells from blood, taken before SARS-CoV-2 vaccination. This rearrangement joins TRBV6-1 to TRBJ1-5; possible D gene TRBD1, 5 bases. The chain's CDR3 is CASSEAERGGQPQHF. CDR3 bases: TGTGCCAGCAGTGAAGCAGAAAGGGGTGGTCAGCCCCAGCATTTT.